The 15 T cell receptor beta chains below come from one sample, sequenced in a study of identical twins. TCRdb called the 5' RACE reads again in MiXCR, with one record for every CDR3 protein. The data show some 500,000 distinct CDR3 sequences, 13% to 15% seen once. These data were likewise used in another study, on yellow fever vaccine responses in identical twins.

The source material was CD4+ T cells sorted from blood. The receptors shown here come from a woman between 18 and 29 years old in good health.

This sequence joins TRBV7-2 and TRBJ2-2, with 8 bases fitting TRBD2. Germline trimming cut 6 bases from V and 4 bases from J; bases unmatched to any gene: 4. CDR3 size: 14 residues. Germline assignment: CDR1 SGHTA and CDR2 FQGNSA. The CDR3 nucleotides are TGTGCCAGCAGGATTAGCGGGGCCACCGGGGAGCTGTTTTTT. Encoded protein: CASRISGATGELFF.

The J gene is TRBJ2-3, the V gene TRBV20-1, with TRBD2 identical over 9 bases. The CDR3 runs to 18 residues. The trim removed 5 bases at V and 3 bases at J, leaving 18 bases unmatched. Germline V gene sequence: CDR1 DFQATT, CDR2 SNEGSKA (reference sequence). CDR3 loop: CSAHTEIGSGRWTDTQYF. The DNA for the CDR3 is TGCAGTGCTCATACCGAAATAGGTAGCGGGAGATGGACAGATACGCAGTATTTT.

This clonotype occurred many times. The chain carries TRBV5-1 and TRBJ1-5; no clear D. V was trimmed by 4 bases and J by 0 bases, leaving 11 bases between them. Looked up from germline, CDR1 is SGHRS and CDR2 is YFSETQ. The CDR3 covers 15 residues. In nucleotides, the CDR3 is TGCGCCAGCAGCGCCGAAGGGAATAGCAATCAGCCCCAGCATTTT. Its translation: CASSAEGNSNQPQHF.

The chain carries TRBV24-1 and TRBJ2-3; D remains ambiguous. The germline CDR1 and CDR2 sequences are KGHDR and SFDVKD. V was pared by 3 bases and J by 0 bases, with 12 bases between. The CDR3 loop spans 16 amino acids. The CDR3 sequence: CATSDNRQLSTDTQYF. The CDR3 nucleotides read TGTGCCACCAGTGATAACAGACAACTTAGCACAGATACGCAGTATTTT.

The chain uses TRBV7-6 and TRBJ2-7, with a possible D match to TRBD1 (5 bases). V was clipped by 2 bases and J by 0 bases, with 14 bases between them. CDR1 is SGHVS and CDR2 is FNYEAQ in the germline V gene. The CDR3 contains 16 residues. This CDR3 is CASSLTRQLSSYEQYF. DNA for the CDR3: TGTGCCAGCAGCTTAACCCGACAGCTGAGCTCCTACGAGCAGTACTTC.

The chain is built from TRBV2 and TRBJ2-1, with 10 bases aligning to TRBD1. Germline V gives CDR1 SNHLY, CDR2 FYNNEI. V shed 2 bases and J 4 bases; nucleotides not matched to a gene: 17. This CDR3 has 20 residues. The DNA for the CDR3 is TGTGCCAGCAGTGAATCCCCGCCGGACAGGGGGTACTCAGGGTACAATGAGCAGTTCTTC. Residues: CASSESPPDRGYSGYNEQFF.

This clonotype was found many times. The chain links TRBV3-1 to TRBJ2-3, with 15 bases lining up with TRBD2. CDR1 and CDR2 from the germline V gene are LGHDT and YNNKEL (reference sequence). Losses at the gene ends were 1 base for V and 3 bases for J; bases not matched to a gene: 2. The CDR3 has 17 residues. The CDR3 DNA is TGTGCCAGCAGCCAAGGTGGACTAGCGGGAGGGACAGATACGCAGTATTTT. Protein product: CASSQGGLAGGTDTQYF.

This clonotype was observed a handful of times. V and J are TRBV27 and TRBJ2-2; no firm D call. CDR1 is MNHEY and CDR2 is SMNVEV in the germline V gene (reference sequence). The CDR3 length is 15 residues. V gave up 2 bases and J gave up 5 bases, with 12 bases separating them. In DNA, the CDR3 is TGTGCCAGCAGTTTAGAAGGGTTGGGGACCGGGGAGCTGTTTTTT. Translating gives CASSLEGLGTGELFF.

The chain has TRBV5-1 and TRBJ2-3; D possibly corresponds to TRBD1 (6 bases). CDR1 SGHRS and CDR2 YFSETQ come from the germline V gene. The CDR3 spans 15 residues. The ends were cut back, 1 base at V and 3 bases at J, with 12 bases in the middle. CDR3 loop: CASSLQQGPTDTQYF. CDR3 DNA sequence: TGCGCCAGCAGCTTGCAGCAGGGGCCGACAGATACGCAGTATTTT.

This clonotype was seen a handful of times. This rearrangement joins TRBV27 to TRBJ2-1; no firm D call. Looked up from germline, CDR1 is MNHEY and CDR2 is SMNVEV (reference sequence). V lost 6 bases, J lost 5 bases, and 14 bases lay in between. CDR3 length: 14 amino acids. The DNA of the CDR3 is TGTGCCAGCAGCTGGGAAAGGAGACACAATGAGCAGTTCTTC. Translated: CASSWERRHNEQFF.

This clonotype has a handful of counts. The chain couples TRBV7-2 to TRBJ2-7; D gene uncertain. The CDR3 is 13 amino acids. The V gene lost 3 bases and the J gene lost 3 bases, with 9 bases spanning the gap. The germline CDR1 and CDR2 sequences are SGHTA and FQGNSA. DNA for the CDR3: TGTGCCAGCAGCTTGCCCCCTTACTACGAGCAGTACTTC. It specifies CASSLPPYYEQYF.

The V and J genes are TRBV11-2 and TRBJ2-5; perhaps TRBD2 as D (5 bases). In germline, CDR1 is SGHAT, CDR2 FQNNGV. Trimming pared 0 bases from V and 3 bases from J, leaving 11 bases between. The CDR3 extends over 15 amino acids. This chain's CDR3 is CASSLELNGKETQYF. CDR3 DNA sequence: TGTGCCAGCAGCTTAGAACTCAACGGGAAAGAGACCCAGTACTTC.

In this sample, this clonotype turned up a few times. The chain has TRBV20-1 and TRBJ2-7, with a tentative D call TRBD2 (6 bases). The V gene lost 7 bases and the J gene lost 0 bases, with 16 bases spanning the gap. In germline, CDR1 is DFQATT, CDR2 SNEGSKA (reference sequence). The CDR3 has 14 amino acids. DNA for the CDR3: TGCAGTGGAATGGTTCGGGGGAACTCCTACGAGCAGTACTTC. Its protein product is CSGMVRGNSYEQYF.

The CDR3 nucleotides are TGCAGCGTCCGTAAGCTAGCGGGACACAATGAGCAGTTCTTC. Encoded protein: CSVRKLAGHNEQFF. The V and J genes are TRBV29-1 and TRBJ2-1; 9 bases align to TRBD2. Per germline, CDR1 SQVTM and CDR2 ANQGSEA. The length of the CDR3 is 14 residues. V trimming: 6 bases; J trimming: 5 bases; junction bases outside the gene matches: 8.

J is TRBJ1-6 and V is TRBV6-5, with TRBD1 as a possible D gene (6 bases). Germline-derived CDR1 and CDR2 are MNHEY and SVGAGI. Trimming left V 5 bases short and J 14 bases short, with 13 bases between. The CDR3 contains 12 residues. DNA of the CDR3: TGTGCCAGCAGTCCCAGGGGAATAACCCTCCACTTT. This sequence encodes CASSPRGITLHF.